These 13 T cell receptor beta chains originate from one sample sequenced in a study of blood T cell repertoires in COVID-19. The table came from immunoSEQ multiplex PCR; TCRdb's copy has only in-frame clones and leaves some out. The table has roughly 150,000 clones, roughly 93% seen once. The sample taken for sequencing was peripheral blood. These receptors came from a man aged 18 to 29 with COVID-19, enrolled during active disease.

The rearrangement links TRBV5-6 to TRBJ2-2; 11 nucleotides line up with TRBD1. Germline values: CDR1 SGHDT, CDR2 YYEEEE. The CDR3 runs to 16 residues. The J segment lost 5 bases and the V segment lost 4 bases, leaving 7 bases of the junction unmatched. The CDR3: CASSLGDRGFTGELFF. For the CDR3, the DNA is TGTGCCAGCAGCCTCGGGGACAGGGGGTTTACCGGGGAGCTGTTTTTT.

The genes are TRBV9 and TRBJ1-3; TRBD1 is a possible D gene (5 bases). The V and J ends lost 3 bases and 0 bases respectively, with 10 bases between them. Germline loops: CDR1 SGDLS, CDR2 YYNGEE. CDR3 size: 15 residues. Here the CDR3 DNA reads TGTGCCAGCAGCGAGCAGGGATTCTCTGGAAACACCATATATTTT. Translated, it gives CASSEQGFSGNTIYF.

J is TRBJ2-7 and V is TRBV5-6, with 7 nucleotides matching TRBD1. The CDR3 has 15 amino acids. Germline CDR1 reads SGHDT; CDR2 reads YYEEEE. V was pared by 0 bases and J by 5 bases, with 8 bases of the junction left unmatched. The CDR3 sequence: CASSLGYRQGDEQYF. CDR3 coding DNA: TGTGCCAGCAGCTTGGGGTACCGACAGGGTGACGAGCAGTACTTC.

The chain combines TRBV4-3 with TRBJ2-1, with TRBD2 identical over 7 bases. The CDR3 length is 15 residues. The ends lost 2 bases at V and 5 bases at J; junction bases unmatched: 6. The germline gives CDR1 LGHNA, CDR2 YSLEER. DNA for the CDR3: TGCGCCAGCAGCCAACTGCTAGCGGTGCACAATGAGCAGTTCTTC. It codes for CASSQLLAVHNEQFF.

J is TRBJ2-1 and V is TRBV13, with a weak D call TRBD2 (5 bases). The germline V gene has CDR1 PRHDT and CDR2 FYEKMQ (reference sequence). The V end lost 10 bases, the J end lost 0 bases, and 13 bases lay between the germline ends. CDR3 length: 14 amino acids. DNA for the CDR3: TGTGCCACCGGCGAGGGCCGCTCCTACAATGAGCAGTTCTTC. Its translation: CATGEGRSYNEQFF.

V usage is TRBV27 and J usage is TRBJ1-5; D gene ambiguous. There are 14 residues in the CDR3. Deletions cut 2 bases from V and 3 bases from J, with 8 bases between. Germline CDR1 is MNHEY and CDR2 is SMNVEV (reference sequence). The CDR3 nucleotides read TGTGCCAGCAGTTTAGGTACAGCCAATCAGCCCCAGCATTTT. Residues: CASSLGTANQPQHF.

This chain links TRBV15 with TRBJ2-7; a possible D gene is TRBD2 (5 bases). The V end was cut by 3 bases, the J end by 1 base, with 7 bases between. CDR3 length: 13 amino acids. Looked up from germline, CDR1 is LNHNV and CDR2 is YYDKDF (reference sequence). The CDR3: CATSSEGSYEQYF. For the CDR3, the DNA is TGTGCCACCAGCAGCGAGGGATCCTACGAGCAGTACTTC.

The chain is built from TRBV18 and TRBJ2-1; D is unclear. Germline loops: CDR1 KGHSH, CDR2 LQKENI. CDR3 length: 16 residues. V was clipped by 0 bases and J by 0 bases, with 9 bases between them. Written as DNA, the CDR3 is TGTGCCAGCTCACCACCCCTGTTGAGCTCCTACAATGAGCAGTTCTTC. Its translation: CASSPPLLSSYNEQFF.

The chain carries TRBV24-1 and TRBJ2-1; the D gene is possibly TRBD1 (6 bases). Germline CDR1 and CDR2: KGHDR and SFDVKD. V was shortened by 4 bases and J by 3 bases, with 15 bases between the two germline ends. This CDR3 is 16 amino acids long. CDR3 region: CATSEPQGSLYNEQFF. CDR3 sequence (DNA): TGTGCCACCAGTGAGCCACAGGGCAGCCTCTACAATGAGCAGTTCTTC.

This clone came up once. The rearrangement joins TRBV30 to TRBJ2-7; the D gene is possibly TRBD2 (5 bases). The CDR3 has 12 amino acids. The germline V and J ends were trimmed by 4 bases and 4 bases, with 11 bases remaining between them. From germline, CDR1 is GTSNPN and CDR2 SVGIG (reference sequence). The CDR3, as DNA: TGTGCCTGGAAGGTGGGGAGATACGAGCAGTACTTC. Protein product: CAWKVGRYEQYF.

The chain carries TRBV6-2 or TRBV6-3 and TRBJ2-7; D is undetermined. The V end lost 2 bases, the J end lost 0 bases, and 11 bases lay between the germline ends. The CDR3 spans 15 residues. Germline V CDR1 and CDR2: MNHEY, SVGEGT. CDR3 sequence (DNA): TGTGCCAGCAGTTACGGGCCCAGGTCCTCCTACGAGCAGTACTTC. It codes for CASSYGPRSSYEQYF.

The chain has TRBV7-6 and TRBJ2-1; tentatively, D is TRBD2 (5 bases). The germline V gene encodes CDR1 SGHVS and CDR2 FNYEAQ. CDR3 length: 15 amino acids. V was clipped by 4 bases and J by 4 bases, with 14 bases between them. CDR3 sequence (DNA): TGTGCCAGCAGCTCAGGAAGGAGGTGGTACAATGAGCAGTTCTTC. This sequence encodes CASSSGRRWYNEQFF.

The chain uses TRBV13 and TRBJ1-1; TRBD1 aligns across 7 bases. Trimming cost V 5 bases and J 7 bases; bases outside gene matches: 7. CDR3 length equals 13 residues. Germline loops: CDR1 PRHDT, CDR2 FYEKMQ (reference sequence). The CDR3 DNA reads TGTGCCAGCAGCCTCCGACAGGGAGGTGAAGCTTTCTTT. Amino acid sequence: CASSLRQGGEAFF.